The next 28 T cell receptor beta chains were all read from a single sample in a study of blood T cell repertoires in COVID-19. Libraries were prepared by immunoSEQ multiplex PCR; TCRdb keeps only in-frame clonotypes and omits some of them. The sample carries roughly 46,000 clones, more than 75% recorded once. The sequenced sample consisted of peripheral blood. These receptors came from a man aged 45-65 years with active COVID-19.

The chain recombines TRBV6-2 or TRBV6-3 with TRBJ1-2; TRBD1 matches at 9 bases. Germline V gene data show CDR1 as MNHEY and CDR2 as SVGEGT. V trimming: 4 bases; J trimming: 7 bases; junction bases outside the gene matches: 1. This CDR3 has 12 amino acids. The CDR3 nucleotides read TGTGCCAGCAGTTCGGGACAGGGTGGCTACACCTTC. It yields the protein CASSSGQGGYTF.

The chain employs TRBV18 and TRBJ2-2; possibly TRBD1 for D (5 bases). CDR3 size: 14 residues. Trimming shortened V by 3 bases and J by 8 bases, and 13 bases separated the two germline ends. CDR1 and CDR2 (germline): KGHSH, LQKENI. CDR3 in DNA: TGTGCCAGCTCACCTCCGACAGAGGATGGGGAGCTGTTTTTT. This sequence encodes CASSPPTEDGELFF.

The chain uses TRBV3-1 (or the pseudogene TRBV3-2) and TRBJ1-4; D is ambiguous. Germline V gene sequence: CDR1 LGHDT, CDR2 YNNKEL (reference sequence). This CDR3 is built from 14 residues. With 4 bases removed from V and 8 bases from J, the gap between germline ends came to 14 bases. The CDR3 region is CASSLMTGSEKLFF. CDR3 bases: TGTGCCAGCAGCCTCATGACTGGTTCGGAAAAACTGTTTTTT.

This clone qualifies as large. The chain joins TRBV5-1 to TRBJ2-1; TRBD1 matches 10 bases. CDR1 and CDR2 (germline): SGHRS, YFSETQ. Unmatched junction bases numbered 7, after V lost 6 bases and J lost 7 bases. The CDR3 is made up of 14 amino acids. CDR3 in DNA: TGCGCCAGCACCGGACAGGGGGATTGGAATGAGCAGTTCTTC. Protein: CASTGQGDWNEQFF.

J is TRBJ1-1 and V is TRBV19; the match to TRBD1 covers 8 bases. CDR1 is LNHDA, CDR2 SQIVND, per germline (reference sequence). J lost 6 bases, V lost 3 bases, and 9 bases had no gene match. The CDR3 spans 15 residues. The CDR3 DNA follows: TGTGCCAGTAGTATGGGACAGGTTGGTAGGTCTGAAGCTTTCTTT. Its translation is CASSMGQVGRSEAFF.

V gene TRBV11-2 combines with J gene TRBJ2-7, with 7 bases identical to TRBD2. The CDR3 spans 15 residues. The V gene end was trimmed by 1 base and the J gene end by 2 bases; junction bases not matched to a gene: 5. Germline V gene data show CDR1 as SGHAT and CDR2 as FQNNGV. In nucleotides, the CDR3 is TGTGCCAGCAGCTTAGGCCCTAGCGGTACCTACGAGCAGTACTTC. It translates to CASSLGPSGTYEQYF.

In DNA, the CDR3 is TGTGCCAGCAGCCAGGGACAGGGCGACCACGAGCAGTACTTC. Translation: CASSQGQGDHEQYF. This chain uses TRBV13 with TRBJ2-7; 9 positions agree with TRBD1. Germline assignment: CDR1 PRHDT and CDR2 FYEKMQ (reference sequence). J gave up 5 bases and V 5 bases, and 7 bases lay outside the gene matches. CDR3 length equals 14 residues.

V is TRBV7-9 and J is TRBJ2-6, with a weak D call TRBD2 (5 bases). Germline CDR1 and CDR2: SEHNR and FQNEAQ (reference sequence). The CDR3 consists of 18 residues. The V and J ends lost 5 bases and 0 bases respectively, with 17 bases between them. DNA of the CDR3: TGTGCCAGCAGCGCCGGGATAGGTCTGTACTCTGGGGCCAACGTCCTGACTTTC. It codes for CASSAGIGLYSGANVLTF.

CDR3 region: CSAAGHRDTEAFF. In nucleotides, the CDR3 is TGCAGCGCTGCGGGGCACCGGGACACTGAAGCTTTCTTT. V gene TRBV29-1 combines with J gene TRBJ1-1, with D perhaps matching TRBD1 (5 bases). Germline V gene sequence: CDR1 SQVTM, CDR2 ANQGSEA. CDR3 length: 13 amino acids. V was cut by 7 bases and J by 3 bases, with 15 bases left in between.

The chain employs TRBV7-3 and TRBJ1-1; 7 bases agree with TRBD1. V lost 5 bases, J lost 0 bases, and 3 bases stayed unmatched. The CDR3 has 14 amino acids. CDR1 and CDR2 (germline): SGHTA, FQGTGA. CDR3 in DNA: TGTGCCAGCAGCCCGGGACAGATGAACACTGAAGCTTTCTTT. As protein: CASSPGQMNTEAFF. The variable domain in full, with the rest retrieved from reference TRBV7-3 and TRBJ1-1, is GAGVSQTPSNKVTEKGKYVELRCDPISGHTALYWYRQSLGQGPEFLIYFQGTGAADDSGLPNDRFFAVRPEGSVSTLKIQRTERGDSAVYLCASSPGQMNTEAFFGQGTRLTVV.

This chain uses TRBV3-1 (or the pseudogene TRBV3-2) with TRBJ2-2; TRBD2 agrees at 7 bases. The CDR3 runs to 17 residues. Per the germline V gene, CDR1 is LGHDT and CDR2 is YNNKEL (reference sequence). J gave up 4 bases and V 5 bases, and 13 bases lay outside the gene matches. The CDR3 reads CASSSITSAPGTGELFF. DNA for the CDR3: TGTGCCAGCAGCTCCATCACTAGCGCCCCCGGCACCGGGGAGCTGTTTTTT.

This clone appeared a single time. This chain joins TRBV15 and TRBJ1-4; D not resolved. CDR3 length: 15 amino acids. The germline V and J ends were trimmed by 3 bases and 4 bases, with 12 bases remaining between them. Germline CDR1 and CDR2: LNHNV and YYDKDF (reference sequence). This CDR3 reads CATSRDWGGNEKLFF. CDR3 in DNA: TGTGCCACCAGCAGGGATTGGGGAGGTAATGAAAAACTGTTTTTT.

The DNA of the CDR3 is TGTGCCACCAGTGACATAGCGGGAGCGACCTACAATGAGCAGTTCTTC. It encodes CATSDIAGATYNEQFF. V gene TRBV24-1 combines with J gene TRBJ2-1, with 9 bases fitting TRBD2. Germline CDR1 reads KGHDR; CDR2 reads SFDVKD. Unmatched junction bases numbered 5, after V lost 4 bases and J lost 2 bases. The CDR3 is 16 amino acids.

V gene TRBV27 combines with J gene TRBJ2-4; maybe TRBD2 (5 bases). The germline gives CDR1 MNHEY, CDR2 SMNVEV (reference sequence). Trimming took off 5 bases at V and 3 bases at J, with 11 bases between the two ends. The CDR3 loop spans 14 amino acids. The CDR3 is CASSLAGSKNIQYF. CDR3 nucleotide sequence: TGTGCCAGCAGTCTAGCTGGGAGCAAAAACATTCAGTACTTC.

The J gene is TRBJ2-1, the V gene TRBV6-4; D is uncertain. The CDR3 sequence is 13 residues long. Germline V gives CDR1 MRHNA, CDR2 SNTAGT. The V end was cut by 2 bases, the J end by 8 bases, with 10 bases between. CDR3 nucleotide sequence: TGTGCCAGCAGTGACACCCTTCGAGATGAGCAGTTCTTC. It is translated as CASSDTLRDEQFF.

This chain joins TRBV6-5 and TRBJ1-4, with a weak D call TRBD1 (6 bases). This CDR3 contains 13 residues. V was trimmed by 8 bases and J by 6 bases, leaving 13 bases between them. Germline V CDR1 and CDR2: MNHEY, SVGAGI. The CDR3 sequence is CASRRDIYEKLFF. The DNA for the CDR3 is TGTGCCAGCCGCCGGGACATATATGAAAAACTGTTTTTT.

The chain joins TRBV5-5 to TRBJ2-7; the D gene is possibly TRBD2 (5 bases). CDR3 length equals 12 residues. Germline CDR1 reads SGHKS; CDR2 reads YYEKEE (reference sequence). Trimming pared 0 bases from V and 6 bases from J, leaving 7 bases between. The CDR3 loop is CASSLASGEQYF. CDR3 in DNA: TGTGCCAGCAGCTTGGCCAGCGGCGAGCAGTACTTC.

Here the CDR3 reads CASSTGTSGRIHNEQFF. CDR3 bases: TGCGCCAGCAGCACGGGGACTAGCGGGAGAATCCACAATGAGCAGTTCTTC. V usage is TRBV5-1 and J usage is TRBJ2-1, with TRBD2 matching 14 bases. The CDR3 covers 17 residues. V lost 4 bases to trimming and J lost 5 bases; unmatched junction nucleotides: 8. Germline V gene data show CDR1 as SGHRS and CDR2 as YFSETQ.

The V and J genes are TRBV15 and TRBJ1-5; D is possibly TRBD1 (5 bases). The CDR3 totals 16 residues. CDR1 and CDR2 (germline): LNHNV, YYDKDF (reference sequence). V gave up 0 bases and J gave up 2 bases, with 11 bases separating them. The CDR3 coding sequence is TGTGCCACCAGCAGAGAACGGCAGGGTGGCAATCAGCCCCAGCATTTT. This translates into CATSRERQGGNQPQHF.

The V gene is TRBV15, the J gene TRBJ1-2; D call uncertain. The germline gives CDR1 LNHNV, CDR2 YYDKDF (reference sequence). Trimming cost V 9 bases and J 0 bases, with 17 bases left between them. This CDR3 has 15 residues. CDR3 coding DNA: TGTGCCACTTCTAAAGCGGCAGTCGCTAACTATGGCTACACCTTC. This gives the protein CATSKAAVANYGYTF.

This chain uses TRBV2 with TRBJ2-2, with D unclear. Trimming pared 5 bases from V and 4 bases from J, leaving 5 bases between. Germline values: CDR1 SNHLY, CDR2 FYNNEI. The CDR3 spans 12 residues. The CDR3 sequence is CASSFGTGELFF. As DNA, the CDR3 is TGTGCCAGCAGTTTCGGCACCGGGGAGCTGTTTTTT.

The V and J genes are TRBV6-5 and TRBJ1-3; tentative D call: TRBD1 (6 bases). This CDR3 contains 15 residues. Trimming took off 2 bases at V and 2 bases at J, with 10 bases between the two ends. Looked up from germline, CDR1 is MNHEY and CDR2 is SVGAGI. The CDR3 nucleotides are TGTGCCAGCAGTTACGGGGGGGCAGCTGGAAACACCATATATTTT. It encodes CASSYGGAAGNTIYF.

The J gene is TRBJ1-2, the V gene TRBV19, with TRBD1 matching 7 bases. The J segment lost 3 bases and the V segment lost 6 bases, leaving 13 bases of the junction unmatched. The CDR3 has 16 residues. Germline V gene data show CDR1 as LNHDA and CDR2 as SQIVND (reference sequence). CDR3 loop: CASSPRLEGADYGYTF. In DNA, the CDR3 is TGTGCCAGTAGCCCTAGGCTGGAGGGGGCAGACTATGGCTACACCTTC.

The rearrangement uses TRBV27 and TRBJ1-6; D call uncertain. V lost 6 bases, J lost 5 bases, and 17 bases lay in between. Germline CDR1 and CDR2: MNHEY and SMNVEV (reference sequence). The CDR3 extends over 16 amino acids. CDR3 sequence reads: CASSLLDERNNSPLHF. The CDR3 DNA is TGTGCCAGCAGCTTACTCGATGAGAGGAATAATTCACCCCTCCACTTT.

V gene TRBV5-1 combines with J gene TRBJ1-6; D not certain. The V and J ends lost 0 bases and 8 bases respectively, with 15 bases between them. Germline lookup yields CDR1 SGHRS and CDR2 YFSETQ. The CDR3 sequence is 16 residues long. The CDR3 sequence: CASSLAGSGPYSPLHF. The CDR3 DNA is TGCGCCAGCAGCTTGGCGGGGAGCGGCCCTTATTCACCCCTCCACTTT.

The V call is TRBV7-2, the J call TRBJ1-2; 12 bases agree with TRBD1. CDR1 and CDR2 from the germline V gene are SGHTA and FQGNSA. V trimming: 1 base; J trimming: 2 bases; junction bases outside the gene matches: 11. This CDR3 has 19 amino acids. For the CDR3, the DNA is TGTGCCAGCAGCTTAGTAAGACCGGGACAGGGGGCCAGAAACTATGGCTACACCTTC. This codes for CASSLVRPGQGARNYGYTF.

The chain has TRBV7-9 and TRBJ2-3; D may be TRBD2 (6 bases). V was trimmed by 5 bases and J by 3 bases, leaving 21 bases between them. The germline V gene encodes CDR1 SEHNR and CDR2 FQNEAQ (reference sequence). The CDR3 runs to 17 residues. The DNA of the CDR3 is TGTGCCAGCAGCCCTCCGCCTAGACTAGGGCGTACAGATACGCAGTATTTT. As protein: CASSPPPRLGRTDTQYF.

A single count supports this clone. The chain employs TRBV11-3 and TRBJ2-1, with 7 bases aligning to TRBD2. This CDR3 region has 14 residues. V lost 5 bases and J lost 5; bases outside the gene matches: 6. Germline assignment: CDR1 SGHNT and CDR2 YENEEA. CDR3 DNA sequence: TGTGCCAGCAGCCCCCGGAGCGGGGACAATGAGCAGTTCTTC. This sequence encodes CASSPRSGDNEQFF.